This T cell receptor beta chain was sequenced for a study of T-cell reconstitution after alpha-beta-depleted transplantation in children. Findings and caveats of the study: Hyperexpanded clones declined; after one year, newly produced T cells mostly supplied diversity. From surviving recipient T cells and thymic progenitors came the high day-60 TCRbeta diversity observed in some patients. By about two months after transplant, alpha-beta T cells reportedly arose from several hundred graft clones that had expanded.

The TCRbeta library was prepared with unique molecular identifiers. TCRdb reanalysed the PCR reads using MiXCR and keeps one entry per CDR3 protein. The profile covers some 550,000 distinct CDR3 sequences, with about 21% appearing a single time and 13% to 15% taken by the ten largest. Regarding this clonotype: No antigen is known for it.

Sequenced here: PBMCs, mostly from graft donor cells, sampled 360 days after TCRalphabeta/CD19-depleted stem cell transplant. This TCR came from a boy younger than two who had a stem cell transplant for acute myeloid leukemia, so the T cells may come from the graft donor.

The CDR3 here is CSVEDRGGFEAFF. The CDR3 DNA sequence: TGCAGCGTTGAAGATCGGGGGGGGTTCGAAGCTTTCTTT. V is TRBV29-1 and J is TRBJ1-1, with D possibly matching TRBD1 (5 bases). CDR1 SQVTM and CDR2 ANQGSEA come from the germline V gene. The CDR3 is 13 amino acids. Trimming took 0 bases from V and 8 from J, leaving 13 bases between them.